This is a list of T cell receptor beta chains from one sample in a study of shared clonotypes between healthy human individuals. Produced via immunoSEQ multiplex PCR; TCRdb's table is partial and in-frame only. In the table there are roughly 400,000 clones, about 97% of which are singletons. The sequencing sample was made of memory CD8+ T cells sorted from blood. The receptor source for this set is a man aged 30 to 45 in good health. Each CDR3 is given with its conserved first and last residue. The D gene is left open where the match is weak. Clone size is stated in some rows and not others, as once, few, many or a class when expanded.

size: NA; J: TRBJ1-1; V: TRBV27; D: TRBD1; CDR3: CASSLGWRGRGTEAFF; DNA: TGTGCCAGCAGTTTAGGGTGGAGGGGGCGCGGCACTGAAGCTTTCTTT
size: NA; J: TRBJ2-2; V: TRBV28; D: NA; CDR3: CASKGPNTGELFF; DNA: TGTGCCAGCAAAGGGCCGAACACCGGGGAGCTGTTTTTT
size: NA; J: TRBJ2-1; V: TRBV6-5; D: TRBD1; CDR3: CASSFGTGGYNEQFF; DNA: TGTGCCAGCAGTTTCGGGACAGGGGGCTACAATGAGCAGTTCTTC
size: NA; J: TRBJ1-5; V: TRBV6-1; D: NA; CDR3: CASSEAGRYSNQPQHF; DNA: TGTGCCAGCAGTGAAGCGGGACGGTATAGCAATCAGCCCCAGCATTTT
size: NA; J: TRBJ1-6; V: TRBV5-4; D: TRBD1; CDR3: CASSSSGQGSSPLHF; DNA: TGTGCCAGCAGCTCCTCGGGACAGGGCTCCTCACCCCTCCACTTT
size: NA; J: TRBJ1-4; V: TRBV4-2; D: NA; CDR3: CASSQDLPGRGKLFF; DNA: TGTGCCAGCAGCCAAGATCTTCCAGGGAGGGGAAAACTGTTTTTT
size: NA; J: TRBJ2-3; V: TRBV19; D: TRBD1; CDR3: CASSNRGQDTQYF; DNA: TGTGCCAGTAGTAACAGGGGGCAAGATACGCAGTATTTT
size: NA; J: TRBJ2-3; V: TRBV7-6; D: NA; CDR3: CASSQGGYTDTQYF; DNA: TGTGCCAGCAGCCAAGGGGGGTACACAGATACGCAGTATTTT
size: NA; J: TRBJ2-1; V: TRBV7-6; D: TRBD2; CDR3: CASSSSLAGGNEQFF; DNA: TGTGCCAGCAGCTCCTCACTAGCGGGAGGAAATGAGCAGTTCTTC
size: NA; J: TRBJ2-4; V: TRBV6-5; D: TRBD1; CDR3: CASSRGQGAPIQYF; DNA: TGTGCCAGCAGTCGGGGACAGGGGGCGCCCATTCAGTACTTC
size: NA; J: TRBJ1-5; V: TRBV9; D: NA; CDR3: CASSVGSNSNQPQHF; DNA: TGTGCCAGCAGCGTAGGGAGTAATAGCAATCAGCCCCAGCATTTT
size: NA; J: TRBJ2-1; V: TRBV15; D: NA; CDR3: CATSRDYGSSYNEQFF; DNA: TGTGCCACCAGCAGAGATTACGGGAGCTCCTACAATGAGCAGTTCTTC
size: once; J: TRBJ2-7; V: TRBV6-5; D: NA; CDR3: CASSLEEGAHEQYF; DNA: TGTGCCAGCAGTTTGGAGGAGGGGGCCCACGAGCAGTACTTC
size: NA; J: TRBJ2-5; V: TRBV9; D: TRBD2; CDR3: CASSVGPKAGAWETQYF; DNA: TGTGCCAGCAGCGTAGGCCCCAAAGCGGGAGCATGGGAGACCCAGTACTTC
size: NA; J: TRBJ2-2; V: TRBV9; D: NA; CDR3: CASSVESWQSGELFF; DNA: TGTGCCAGCAGCGTAGAATCGTGGCAATCCGGGGAGCTGTTTTTT
size: NA; J: TRBJ2-7; V: TRBV25-1; D: NA; CDR3: CASSEFRAGTYEQYF; DNA: TGTGCCAGCAGTGAATTTCGAGCGGGTACATACGAGCAGTACTTC
size: NA; J: TRBJ2-7; V: TRBV19; D: NA; CDR3: CASSQTGNWEKNDYEQYF; DNA: TGTGCCAGTAGTCAAACAGGAAACTGGGAGAAAAACGACTACGAGCAGTACTTC
size: NA; J: TRBJ2-7; V: TRBV4-1; D: TRBD1; CDR3: CASRGTGEYEQYF; DNA: TGCGCCAGTCGGGGGACAGGGGAATACGAGCAGTACTTC
size: NA; J: TRBJ1-2; V: TRBV19; D: NA; CDR3: CASSITPLDNYYGYTF; DNA: TGTGCCAGTAGTATTACCCCCTTGGACAACTACTATGGCTACACCTTC
size: NA; J: TRBJ2-1; V: TRBV30; D: TRBD2; CDR3: CAWELAGTYNEQFF; DNA: TGTGCCTGGGAACTAGCGGGAACCTACAATGAGCAGTTCTTC
size: once; J: TRBJ2-1; V: TRBV5-1; D: TRBD2; CDR3: CASSLVGTSGTVSYNEQFF; DNA: TGCGCCAGCAGCTTGGTCGGGACTAGCGGGACCGTCTCCTACAATGAGCAGTTCTTC
size: NA; J: TRBJ1-1; V: TRBV5-1; D: NA; CDR3: CASSPKYDSGMNTEAFF; DNA: TGCGCCAGCAGCCCAAAATATGACAGCGGGATGAACACTGAAGCTTTCTTT
size: NA; J: TRBJ1-6; V: TRBV5-4; D: NA; CDR3: CASSLGSGRDSPLHF; DNA: TGTGCCAGCAGCTTGGGGTCAGGGAGAGACTCACCCCTCCACTTT
size: NA; J: TRBJ2-7; V: TRBV12-5; D: NA; CDR3: CASANHGIGAGDPYEQYF; DNA: TGTGCTAGTGCAAATCACGGAATTGGGGCAGGGGACCCCTACGAGCAGTACTTC
size: NA; J: TRBJ2-2; V: TRBV19; D: TRBD2; CDR3: CASRIAGLTGELFF; DNA: TGTGCCAGTAGAATAGCGGGACTCACCGGGGAGCTGTTTTTT
size: NA; J: TRBJ2-6; V: TRBV19; D: NA; CDR3: CASSRNSGANVLTF; DNA: TGTGCCAGTAGCCGAAACTCTGGGGCCAACGTCCTGACTTTC
size: once; J: TRBJ1-3; V: TRBV27; D: NA; CDR3: CASSPKWSSGNTIYF; DNA: TGTGCCAGCAGTCCAAAGTGGTCCTCTGGAAACACCATATATTTT
size: NA; J: TRBJ1-4; V: TRBV9; D: NA; CDR3: CASSADRGKEKLFF; DNA: TGTGCCAGCAGCGCCGACAGAGGAAAGGAAAAACTGTTTTTT
size: NA; J: TRBJ2-2; V: TRBV5-1; D: TRBD1; CDR3: CASSLGTGYNGELFF; DNA: TGCGCCAGCAGCTTGGGGACAGGGTATAACGGGGAGCTGTTTTTT
size: NA; J: TRBJ1-5; V: TRBV19; D: NA; CDR3: CASSPPSNQPQHF; DNA: TGTGCCAGTAGTCCTCCTAGCAATCAGCCCCAGCATTTT
size: NA; J: TRBJ2-5; V: TRBV28; D: NA; CDR3: CASSFRGHLKETQYF; DNA: TGTGCCAGCAGTTTTAGGGGACACCTAAAAGAGACCCAGTACTTC
size: NA; J: TRBJ1-1; V: TRBV5-5; D: TRBD1; CDR3: CASSLIDRGFRIIEAFF; DNA: TGTGCCAGCAGCTTGATCGACAGGGGGTTCAGGATAATTGAAGCTTTCTTT
size: once; J: TRBJ2-7; V: TRBV28; D: TRBD2; CDR3: CASSLGTSGSVAYEQYF; DNA: TGTGCCAGCAGTTTAGGGACTAGCGGGAGTGTAGCCTACGAGCAGTACTTC
size: NA; J: TRBJ2-5; V: TRBV28; D: NA; CDR3: CASSLPYGQRNQETQYF; DNA: TGTGCCAGCAGTTTACCCTACGGACAGAGAAATCAAGAGACCCAGTACTTC
size: NA; J: TRBJ2-7; V: TRBV5-6; D: NA; CDR3: CASSFWRLSYEQYF; DNA: TGTGCCAGCAGCTTTTGGCGGCTCTCCTACGAGCAGTACTTC
size: NA; J: TRBJ2-7; V: TRBV19; D: TRBD2; CDR3: CASSIAGGPYEQYF; DNA: TGTGCCAGTAGTATAGCGGGAGGGCCCTACGAGCAGTACTTC
size: NA; J: TRBJ1-5; V: TRBV4-1; D: NA; CDR3: CASSPQGSGNQPQHF; DNA: TGCGCCAGCAGCCCCCAGGGTAGTGGCAATCAGCCCCAGCATTTT
size: NA; J: TRBJ2-1; V: TRBV19; D: TRBD2; CDR3: CASSRSGMSGSNEQFF; DNA: TGTGCCAGTAGTAGATCCGGGATGAGCGGGAGTAATGAGCAGTTCTTC
size: NA; J: TRBJ2-1; V: TRBV25-1; D: NA; CDR3: CANPNRASNEQFF; DNA: TGTGCCAACCCAAACAGGGCGAGCAATGAGCAGTTCTTC
size: NA; J: TRBJ2-1; V: TRBV14; D: TRBD2; CDR3: CASSQASGRAGGKNEQFF; DNA: TGTGCCAGCAGCCAAGCTAGCGGGAGGGCCGGGGGTAAGAATGAGCAGTTCTTC
size: NA; J: TRBJ2-5; V: TRBV15; D: TRBD1; CDR3: CATSRDRRGLRETQYF; DNA: TGTGCCACCAGCAGGGACCGCAGGGGGCTTAGAGAGACCCAGTACTTC
size: NA; J: TRBJ1-4; V: TRBV5-1; D: TRBD1; CDR3: CASSLAPPGQGAGKLFF; DNA: TGCGCCAGCAGCTTGGCCCCCCCGGGACAGGGGGCTGGAAAACTGTTTTTT
size: few; J: TRBJ1-1; V: TRBV7-3; D: NA; CDR3: CASSLTGNTEAFF; DNA: TGTGCCAGCAGCTTGACAGGGAACACTGAAGCTTTCTTT
size: NA; J: TRBJ2-7; V: TRBV6-6; D: TRBD1; CDR3: CASRTGQGYEQYF; DNA: TGTGCCAGCAGGACGGGACAGGGGTACGAGCAGTACTTC
size: NA; J: TRBJ2-1; V: TRBV5-1; D: TRBD2; CDR3: CASSFSGRADNEQFF; DNA: TGCGCCAGCAGCTTTAGCGGGAGAGCGGACAATGAGCAGTTCTTC
size: NA; J: TRBJ2-5; V: TRBV7-9; D: TRBD2; CDR3: CASSRSGRREGQETQYF; DNA: TGTGCCAGCAGCCGGAGCGGGAGAAGGGAGGGACAAGAGACCCAGTACTTC
size: NA; J: TRBJ1-5; V: TRBV25-1; D: NA; CDR3: CASPGLSGNQPQHF; DNA: TGTGCCAGCCCCGGGTTGAGCGGCAATCAGCCCCAGCATTTT
size: NA; J: TRBJ2-7; V: TRBV14; D: NA; CDR3: CASSRAVLAGEQYF; DNA: TGTGCCAGCAGCCGAGCGGTACTAGCCGGGGAGCAGTACTTC
size: NA; J: TRBJ2-7; V: TRBV1; D: NA; CDR3: CTSSPLLTGRPYEQYF; DNA: TGCACCAGCAGCCCCCTCTTAACGGGAAGACCCTACGAGCAGTACTTC
size: NA; J: TRBJ2-3; V: TRBV10-3; D: TRBD1; CDR3: CAIRIRDRGTDTQYF; DNA: TGTGCCATCCGCATCCGGGACAGGGGCACAGATACGCAGTATTTT